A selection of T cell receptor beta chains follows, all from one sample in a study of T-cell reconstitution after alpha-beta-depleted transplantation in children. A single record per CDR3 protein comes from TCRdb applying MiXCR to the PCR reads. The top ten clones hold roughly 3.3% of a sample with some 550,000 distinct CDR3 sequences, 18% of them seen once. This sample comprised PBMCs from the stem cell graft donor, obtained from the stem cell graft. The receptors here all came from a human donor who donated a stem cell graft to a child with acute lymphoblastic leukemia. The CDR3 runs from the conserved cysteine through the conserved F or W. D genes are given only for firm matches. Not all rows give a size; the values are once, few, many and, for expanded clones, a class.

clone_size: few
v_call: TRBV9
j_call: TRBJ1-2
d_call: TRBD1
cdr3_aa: CASSEGATGKANYGYTF
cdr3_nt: TGTGCCAGCAGTGAGGGGGCGACAGGGAAAGCTAACTATGGCTACACCTTC

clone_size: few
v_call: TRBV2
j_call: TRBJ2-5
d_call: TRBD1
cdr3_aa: CASSPRTGVIETQYF
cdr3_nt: TGTGCCAGCAGTCCCCGGACAGGGGTAATTGAGACCCAGTACTTC

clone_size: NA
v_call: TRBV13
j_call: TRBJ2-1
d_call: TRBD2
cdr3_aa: CASSSPGLASNEQFF
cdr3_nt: TGTGCCAGCAGCTCGCCGGGACTAGCGTCAAATGAGCAGTTCTTC

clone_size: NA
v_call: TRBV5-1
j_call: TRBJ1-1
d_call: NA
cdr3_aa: CASRSRERTTTEAFF
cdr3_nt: TGCGCCAGCCGATCCCGGGAAAGGACCACCACTGAAGCTTTCTTT

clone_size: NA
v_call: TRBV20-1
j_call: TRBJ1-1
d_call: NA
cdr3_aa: CSATPTETLPKAFF
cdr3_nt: TGCAGTGCTACACCGACCGAAACGCTCCCGAAGGCTTTCTTT

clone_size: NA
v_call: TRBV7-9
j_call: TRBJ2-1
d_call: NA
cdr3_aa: CASSSALQSSYNEQFF
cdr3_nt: TGTGCCAGCAGCTCAGCCCTACAGAGCTCCTACAATGAGCAGTTCTTC

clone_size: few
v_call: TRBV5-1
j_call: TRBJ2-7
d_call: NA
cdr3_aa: CASSLSNSYEQYF
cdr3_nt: TGCGCCAGCAGCTTGAGTAATAGTTACGAGCAGTACTTC

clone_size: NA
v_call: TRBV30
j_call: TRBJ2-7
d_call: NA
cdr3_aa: CAWSAPTGEQYF
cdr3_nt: TGTGCCTGGAGTGCCCCCACCGGCGAGCAGTACTTC

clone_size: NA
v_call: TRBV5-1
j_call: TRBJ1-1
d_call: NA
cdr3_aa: CASSLLGVNTEAFF
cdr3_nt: TGCGCCAGCAGCCTTTTAGGGGTGAACACTGAAGCTTTCTTT

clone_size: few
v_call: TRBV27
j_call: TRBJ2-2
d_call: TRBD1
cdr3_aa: CASSPPGQGHTGELFF
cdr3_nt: TGTGCCAGCAGTCCCCCGGGACAGGGGCACACCGGGGAGCTGTTTTTT

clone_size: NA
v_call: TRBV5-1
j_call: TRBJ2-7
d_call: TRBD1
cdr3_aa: CASSSGQGFHEQYF
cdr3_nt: TGCGCCAGCAGCTCGGGACAGGGGTTCCACGAGCAGTACTTC

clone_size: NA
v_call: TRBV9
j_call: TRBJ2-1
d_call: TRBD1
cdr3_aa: CASSGWDRLLDNEQFF
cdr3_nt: TGTGCCAGCAGCGGGTGGGACAGATTGTTAGACAATGAGCAGTTCTTC

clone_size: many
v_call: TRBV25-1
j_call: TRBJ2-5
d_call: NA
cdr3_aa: CASSEASWGKETQYF
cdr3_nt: TGTGCCAGCAGTGAAGCATCGTGGGGGAAAGAGACCCAGTACTTC

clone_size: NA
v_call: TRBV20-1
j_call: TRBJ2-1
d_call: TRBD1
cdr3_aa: CSAGRDRGDNEQFF
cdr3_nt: TGCAGTGCTGGTCGGGACAGGGGCGACAATGAGCAGTTCTTC

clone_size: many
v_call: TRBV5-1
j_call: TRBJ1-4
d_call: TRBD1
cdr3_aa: CASSTGQVGNEKLFF
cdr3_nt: TGCGCCAGCAGCACCGGACAGGTTGGAAATGAAAAACTGTTTTTT

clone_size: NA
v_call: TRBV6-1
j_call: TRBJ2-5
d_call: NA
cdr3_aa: CASSRGPETQYF
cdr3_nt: TGTGCCAGCAGTCGAGGTCCGGAGACCCAGTACTTC

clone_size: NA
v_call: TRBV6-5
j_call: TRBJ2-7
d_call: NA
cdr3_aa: CASSYTTYEQYF
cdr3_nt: TGTGCCAGCTCTTACACGACCTACGAGCAGTACTTC

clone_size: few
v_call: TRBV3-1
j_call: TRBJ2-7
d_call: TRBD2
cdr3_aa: CASTSGIDYEQYF
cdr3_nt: TGTGCCAGCACTAGCGGGATAGACTACGAGCAGTACTTC

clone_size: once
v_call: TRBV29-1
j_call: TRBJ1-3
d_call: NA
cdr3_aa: CSVERGFGPGNTIYF
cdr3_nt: TGCAGCGTTGAAAGAGGGTTTGGCCCTGGAAACACCATATATTTT

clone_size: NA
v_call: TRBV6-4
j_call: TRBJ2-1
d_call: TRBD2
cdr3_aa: CASSDLAGGYNEQFF
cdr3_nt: TGTGCCAGCAGTGACCTAGCGGGAGGCTACAATGAGCAGTTCTTC

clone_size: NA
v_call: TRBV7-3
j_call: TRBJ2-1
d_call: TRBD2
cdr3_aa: CASSFRGLASYNEQFF
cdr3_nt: TGTGCCAGCAGCTTCCGGGGACTAGCGTCCTACAATGAGCAGTTCTTC

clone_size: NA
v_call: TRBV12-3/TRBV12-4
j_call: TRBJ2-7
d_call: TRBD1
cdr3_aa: CASRRTGLSSYEQYF
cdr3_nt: TGTGCCAGCAGAAGGACAGGGCTTAGCTCCTACGAGCAGTACTTC

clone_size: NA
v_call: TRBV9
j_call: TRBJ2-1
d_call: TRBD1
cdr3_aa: CASSVAQGAYNEQFF
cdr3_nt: TGTGCCAGCAGCGTAGCTCAGGGGGCCTACAATGAGCAGTTCTTC

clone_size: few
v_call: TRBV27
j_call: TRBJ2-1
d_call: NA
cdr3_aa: CASSLPGTYNEQFF
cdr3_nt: TGTGCCAGCAGTCTCCCAGGGACCTACAATGAGCAGTTCTTC

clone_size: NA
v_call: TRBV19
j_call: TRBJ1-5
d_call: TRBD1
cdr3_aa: CASSRRTGGIEPQHF
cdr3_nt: TGTGCCAGTAGTAGAAGGACAGGAGGCATAGAGCCCCAGCATTTT

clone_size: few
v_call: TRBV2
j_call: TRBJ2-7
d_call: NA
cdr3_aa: CASSEAPAGEQYF
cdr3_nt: TGTGCCAGCAGTGAAGCCCCTGCGGGAGAGCAGTACTTC

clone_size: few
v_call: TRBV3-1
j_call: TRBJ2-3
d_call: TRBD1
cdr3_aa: CASSQEGTVSTDTQYF
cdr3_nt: TGTGCCAGCAGCCAAGAAGGGACAGTGAGCACAGATACGCAGTATTTT

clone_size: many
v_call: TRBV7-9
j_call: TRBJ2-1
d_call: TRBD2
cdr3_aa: CASSLRLAEYNEQFF
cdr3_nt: TGTGCCAGCAGCTTAAGACTAGCGGAATACAATGAGCAGTTCTTC

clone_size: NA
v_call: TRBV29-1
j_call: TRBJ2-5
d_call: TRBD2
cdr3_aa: CSVGTSGQETQYF
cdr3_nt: TGCAGCGTAGGGACTAGCGGCCAAGAGACCCAGTACTTC

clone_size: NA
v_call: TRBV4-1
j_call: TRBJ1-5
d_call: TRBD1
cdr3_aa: CASSPGPGGPNNQPQHF
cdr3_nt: TGCGCCAGCAGCCCAGGCCCAGGGGGGCCAAACAATCAGCCCCAGCATTTT

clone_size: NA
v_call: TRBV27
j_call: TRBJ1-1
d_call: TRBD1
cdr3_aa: CASRPTGSPEALFCFF
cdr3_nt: TGTGCCAGCAGGCCGACAGGGTCCCCCGAGGCTTTGTTTTGTTTCTTT

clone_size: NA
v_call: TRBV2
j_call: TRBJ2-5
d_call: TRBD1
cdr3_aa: CASPETLLQGQETQYF
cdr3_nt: TGTGCCAGTCCGGAGACGTTATTACAGGGGCAAGAGACCCAGTACTTC

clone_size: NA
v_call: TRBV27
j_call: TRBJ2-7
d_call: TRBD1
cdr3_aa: CASSTPGQDTFYEQYF
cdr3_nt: TGTGCCAGCAGTACCCCGGGACAGGATACTTTCTACGAGCAGTACTTC

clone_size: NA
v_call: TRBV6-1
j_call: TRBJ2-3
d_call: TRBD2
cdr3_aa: CASSELAGRTDTQYF
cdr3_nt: TGTGCCAGCAGTGAACTAGCGGGCCGCACAGATACGCAGTATTTT

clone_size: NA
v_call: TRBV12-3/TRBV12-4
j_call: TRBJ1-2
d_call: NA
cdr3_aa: CASQEIQGIRGYTF
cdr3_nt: TGTGCCAGCCAGGAGATACAGGGTATTAGGGGCTACACCTTC

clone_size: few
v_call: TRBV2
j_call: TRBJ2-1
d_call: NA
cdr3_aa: CASSEPVQGPQFF
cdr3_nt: TGTGCCAGCAGTGAACCGGTCCAGGGTCCGCAGTTCTTC

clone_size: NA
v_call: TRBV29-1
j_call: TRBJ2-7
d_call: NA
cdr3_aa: CSVEEGRERYEQYF
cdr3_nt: TGCAGCGTTGAAGAGGGCAGGGAACGCTACGAGCAGTACTTC